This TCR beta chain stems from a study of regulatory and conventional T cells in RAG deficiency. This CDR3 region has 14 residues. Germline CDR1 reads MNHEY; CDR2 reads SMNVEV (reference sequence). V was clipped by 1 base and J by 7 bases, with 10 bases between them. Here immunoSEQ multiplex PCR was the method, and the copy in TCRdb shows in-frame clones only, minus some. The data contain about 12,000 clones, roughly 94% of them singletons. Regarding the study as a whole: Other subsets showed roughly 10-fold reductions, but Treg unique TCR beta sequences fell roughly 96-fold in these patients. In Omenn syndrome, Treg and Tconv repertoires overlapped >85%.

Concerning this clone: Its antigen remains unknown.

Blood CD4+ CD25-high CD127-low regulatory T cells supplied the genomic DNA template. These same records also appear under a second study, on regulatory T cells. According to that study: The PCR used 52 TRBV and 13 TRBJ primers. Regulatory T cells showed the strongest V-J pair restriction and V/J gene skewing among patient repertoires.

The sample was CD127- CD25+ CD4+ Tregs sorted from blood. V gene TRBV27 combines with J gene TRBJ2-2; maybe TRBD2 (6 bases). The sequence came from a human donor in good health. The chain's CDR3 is CASSLWGVSGELFF. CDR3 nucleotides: TGTGCCAGCAGTTTATGGGGGGTGAGCGGGGAGCTGTTTTTT.